The 28 T cell receptor beta chains below all came from one sample that was sequenced in a study of T cells after yellow fever vaccination. In TCRdb, the 5' RACE reads were re-called with MiXCR into one record per CDR3 protein. The profile shows 450,000 to 600,000 distinct CDR3 sequences, about a sixth of them singletons. This specimen was PBMCs, taken around 5 days after the first yellow fever vaccination. These receptors were obtained from a man aged 18 to 29 who received the YFV17D yellow fever vaccine.

This clonotype occurred a few times. The chain uses TRBV5-1 and TRBJ1-1; tentative D call: TRBD1 (5 bases). Germline V CDR1 and CDR2: SGHRS, YFSETQ. The CDR3 totals 15 residues. Between the trimmed V and J ends, which lost 1 base and 1 base, there was a span of 11 bases. The CDR3: CASSLLGHKNTEAFF. The CDR3 region has the DNA TGCGCCAGCAGCTTGCTTGGACACAAGAACACTGAAGCTTTCTTT.

This clonotype has more than one count but fewer than ten. The chain links TRBV7-2 to TRBJ1-1, with a tentative D call TRBD1 (5 bases). Trimming cost V 3 bases and J 2 bases, with 10 bases left between them. The V gene's germline CDR1 is SGHTA and CDR2 FQGNSA. This CDR3 region has 14 residues. The CDR3 nucleotides are TGTGCCAGCAGCTTCCGACAGAGCAACACTGAAGCTTTCTTT. This codes for CASSFRQSNTEAFF.

The chain joins TRBV12-3 or TRBV12-4 to TRBJ1-5, with a weak D call TRBD1 (5 bases). The CDR3 is made up of 17 amino acids. The ends were cut back, 1 base at V and 4 bases at J, with 17 bases in the middle. The CDR3 loop is CASSLVLVGVENQPQHF. The DNA for the CDR3 is TGTGCCAGCAGTTTAGTGCTCGTAGGGGTCGAGAATCAGCCCCAGCATTTT.

V usage is TRBV20-1 and J usage is TRBJ1-1, with no clear D. The CDR3 totals 14 residues. Trimming pared 6 bases from V and 1 base from J, leaving 15 bases between. CDR1 is DFQATT and CDR2 is SNEGSKA in the germline V gene (reference sequence). The CDR3 loop is CSAPGNGRNTEAFF. The CDR3 DNA reads TGCAGTGCCCCGGGCAACGGAAGGAACACTGAAGCTTTCTTT.

This clonotype was observed a single time. V usage is TRBV4-3 and J usage is TRBJ2-3; D uncertain. From germline, CDR1 is LGHNA and CDR2 YSLEER. The CDR3 has 16 residues. Deletions cut 0 bases from V and 3 bases from J, with 13 bases between. CDR3 in amino acids: CASSQDMIAVTDTQYF. CDR3 nucleotide sequence: TGCGCCAGCAGCCAAGATATGATAGCAGTAACAGATACGCAGTATTTT.

The chain links TRBV5-1 to TRBJ2-1, with D unclear. Germline V gene sequence: CDR1 SGHRS, CDR2 YFSETQ. The CDR3 is made up of 17 amino acids. Trimming left V 5 bases short and J 1 base short, with 19 bases between. In DNA, the CDR3 is TGCGCCAGCAGTGACCCAACCCTCAGAGGATCCTACAATGAGCAGTTCTTC. It is translated as CASSDPTLRGSYNEQFF.

This chain links TRBV4-3 with TRBJ1-2, with no clear D. V lost 4 bases, J lost 6 bases, and 21 bases lay in between. The CDR3 has 16 amino acids. CDR1 is LGHNA, CDR2 YSLEER, per germline. The CDR3 region has the DNA TGCGCCAGCAGCCGATCAATGACCGAGGAATGGGATGGCTACACCTTC. This codes for CASSRSMTEEWDGYTF.

This clonotype was counted between two and nine times. This chain joins TRBV7-3 and TRBJ2-3, with 7 bases lining up with TRBD1. Germline CDR1 reads SGHTA; CDR2 reads FQGTGA. The trim removed 5 bases at V and 5 bases at J, leaving 7 bases unmatched. The CDR3 length is 14 residues. The CDR3 sequence is CASSLNRQGDTQYF. CDR3 DNA sequence: TGTGCCAGCAGCCTAAATCGACAGGGAGATACGCAGTATTTT.

J is TRBJ2-7 and V is TRBV19; D might be TRBD2 (6 bases). Looked up from germline, CDR1 is LNHDA and CDR2 is SQIVND (reference sequence). The CDR3 totals 13 residues. Trimming left V 5 bases short and J 3 bases short, with 11 bases between. CDR3 loop: CASSDGGSYEQYV. CDR3 coding DNA: TGTGCCAGTAGTGATGGGGGGAGCTACGAGCAGTACGTC.

The table lists this clonotype with many counts. The CDR3 coding sequence is TGTGCCAGCAGCGTAGGGAGGCTAGCGGGGGGGCTCCGTTCCTACAATGAGCAGTTCTTC. As protein: CASSVGRLAGGLRSYNEQFF. The chain recombines TRBV9 with TRBJ2-1; TRBD2 aligns across 12 bases. The CDR3 has 20 residues. Germline V gene data show CDR1 as SGDLS and CDR2 as YYNGEE. Germline trimming cut 0 bases from V and 1 base from J; bases unmatched to any gene: 11.

The V and J genes are TRBV6-1 and TRBJ2-7; D may correspond to TRBD1 or TRBD2 (5 bases each). The CDR3 is made up of 14 amino acids. V lost 4 bases and J lost 1, with 11 bases in between. The germline V gene encodes CDR1 MNHNS and CDR2 SASEGT. The CDR3 DNA sequence: TGTGCCAGCAGTGCTAGGGACGGGTCCTACGAGCAGTACTTC. Its protein is CASSARDGSYEQYF.

A few counts support this clonotype. This chain links TRBV6-5 with TRBJ1-1; no definite D call. The CDR3 runs to 14 residues. Trimming pared 4 bases from V and 6 bases from J, leaving 15 bases between. The V gene's germline CDR1 is MNHEY and CDR2 SVGAGI. CDR3 amino acids: CASSWSGEPPEAFF. The DNA for the CDR3 is TGTGCCAGCAGTTGGTCTGGAGAGCCCCCTGAAGCTTTCTTT.

This chain links TRBV12-3 or TRBV12-4 with TRBJ1-1, with a weak D call TRBD1 (6 bases). V dropped 2 bases and J dropped 6 bases, with 13 bases sitting between them. This CDR3 spans 14 amino acids. The CDR3 loop is CASSLTGYVSEAFF. CDR3 DNA: TGTGCCAGCAGTTTAACAGGGTATGTCTCTGAAGCTTTCTTT.

V and J are TRBV11-2 and TRBJ2-3, with TRBD2 matching over 10 bases. Germline V lookup: CDR1 SGHAT, CDR2 FQNNGV. The CDR3 contains 15 residues. V gave up 4 bases and J gave up 4 bases; unmatched junction bases: 5. The CDR3 loop reads CASSSPSGGADTQYF. CDR3 nucleotides: TGTGCCAGCAGCTCTCCTAGCGGGGGAGCAGATACGCAGTATTTT. The whole variable domain, filled in from reference TRBV11-2 and TRBJ2-3, reads EAGVAQSPRYKIIEKRQSVAFWCNPISGHATLYWYQQILGQGPKLLIQFQNNGVVDDSQLPKDRFSAERLKGVDSTLKIQPAKLEDSAVYLCASSSPSGGADTQYFGPGTRLTVL.

This clonotype was detected a few times. The rearrangement joins TRBV5-5 to TRBJ2-7; D ambiguous. Deletions cut 4 bases from V and 2 bases from J, with 10 bases between. The CDR3 runs to 13 residues. Germline values: CDR1 SGHKS, CDR2 YYEKEE (reference sequence). The CDR3 region has the DNA TGTGCCAGCAGCCACCAACTCCCCTACGAGCAGTACTTC. This encodes CASSHQLPYEQYF.

The J gene is TRBJ2-3, the V gene TRBV6-2 or TRBV6-3, with D perhaps TRBD1 or TRBD2 (5 bases each). V lost 5 bases and J lost 2, with 14 bases in between. CDR1 and CDR2 (germline): MNHEY, SVGEGT. The CDR3 consists of 15 residues. CDR3 nucleotide sequence: TGTGCCAGCAGTCTCGGGGCACGGCCCACAGATACGCAGTATTTT. It yields the protein CASSLGARPTDTQYF.

The sample holds many counts of this clonotype. This chain links TRBV29-1 with TRBJ2-1, with 8 bases that match TRBD1. The V gene's germline CDR1 is SQVTM and CDR2 ANQGSEA. The junction had 14 bases not matched to a gene; V was cut back by 7 bases and J by 0 bases. There are 17 residues in the CDR3. As DNA, the CDR3 is TGCAGCGCCATCCGGGACAGGAGGATCCGCTCCTACAATGAGCAGTTCTTC. This encodes CSAIRDRRIRSYNEQFF.

The chain links TRBV4-3 to TRBJ1-1; TRBD1 might be the D (6 bases). In germline, CDR1 is LGHNA, CDR2 YSLEER. The CDR3 has 18 residues. V dropped 0 bases and J dropped 0 bases, with 17 bases sitting between them. The CDR3: CASSQEWEYQGMNTEAFF. The CDR3 DNA reads as TGCGCCAGCAGCCAAGAATGGGAATATCAGGGGATGAACACTGAAGCTTTCTTT.

In its sample, this clonotype was seen a few times. This sequence joins TRBV9 and TRBJ2-3; D may correspond to TRBD1 or TRBD2 (5 bases each). There are 16 residues in the CDR3. Deletions cut 3 bases from V and 9 bases from J, with 23 bases between. The germline V gene encodes CDR1 SGDLS and CDR2 YYNGEE. The CDR3 coding sequence is TGTGCCAGCAGCGCAGGTCCGGGACCCACTGAGGGCACGCAGTATTTT. It codes for CASSAGPGPTEGTQYF.

Many counts were recorded for this clonotype. The J gene is TRBJ2-3, the V gene TRBV4-1; D ambiguous. V lost 3 bases and J 7 bases, leaving 14 bases between the germline ends. The CDR3 sequence is 14 residues long. In germline, CDR1 is MGHRA, CDR2 YSYEKL. CDR3 in amino acids: CASSHIQTMNTQYF. CDR3 nucleotide sequence: TGCGCCAGCAGCCACATCCAAACCATGAATACGCAGTATTTT.

The chain carries TRBV4-1 and TRBJ1-2; no clear D gene. V lost 1 base and J lost 2, with 8 bases in between. Germline V lookup: CDR1 MGHRA, CDR2 YSYEKL. The CDR3 consists of 14 residues. The CDR3 loop reads CASSQAIGNYGYTF. DNA for the CDR3: TGCGCCAGCAGCCAAGCGATAGGGAACTATGGCTACACCTTC.

This clonotype was observed many times. The chain links TRBV5-5 to TRBJ1-1; no clear D. Germline V lookup: CDR1 SGHKS, CDR2 YYEKEE (reference sequence). The CDR3 is made up of 12 amino acids. V shed 5 bases and J shed 0 bases, with 5 bases lying between them. CDR3 loop: CASSPMNTEAFF. The CDR3 coding sequence is TGTGCCAGCAGTCCCATGAACACTGAAGCTTTCTTT.

Only a few counts were recorded for this clonotype. CDR3 sequence: CASSLNVGENIQYF. The DNA of the CDR3 is TGTGCCAGCAGCTTAAATGTGGGGGAAAACATTCAGTACTTC. V is TRBV7-3 and J is TRBJ2-4; D possibly uses TRBD1 or TRBD2 (5 bases each). The CDR3 runs 14 residues. The ends were cut back, 1 base at V and 5 bases at J, with 9 bases in the middle. Germline-derived CDR1 and CDR2 are SGHTA and FQGTGA.

In this sample, this clonotype turned up a few times. This rearrangement joins TRBV2 to TRBJ1-5; D possibly corresponds to TRBD1 (5 bases). There are 15 residues in the CDR3. The V end lost 6 bases, the J end lost 9 bases, and 21 bases lay between the germline ends. CDR1 and CDR2 from the germline V gene are SNHLY and FYNNEI. The CDR3 coding sequence is TGTGCCAGCAGCCTCAGACAGTCCGAAGGGTGGCCCCAGCATTTT. Its protein product is CASSLRQSEGWPQHF.

The rearrangement uses TRBV5-1 and TRBJ2-3; D possibly uses TRBD1 or TRBD2 (5 bases each). Germline V gene data show CDR1 as SGHRS and CDR2 as YFSETQ. The CDR3 totals 15 residues. V was cut by 1 base and J by 3 bases, with 12 bases left in between. The CDR3 spells CASSLIRESTDTQYF. CDR3 bases: TGCGCCAGCAGCTTGATCAGGGAGAGTACAGATACGCAGTATTTT.

The chain couples TRBV9 to TRBJ1-6, with D perhaps matching TRBD1 (5 bases). V was cut by 4 bases and J by 11 bases, with 13 bases left in between. Germline CDR1 SGDLS, CDR2 YYNGEE. This CDR3 is built from 13 residues. CDR3 in amino acids: CASSTGANPPLHF. In DNA, the CDR3 is TGTGCCAGCAGCACCGGGGCAAATCCACCCCTCCACTTT.

This clonotype was seen more than once but under ten times. The chain couples TRBV7-9 to TRBJ2-2; D remains ambiguous. CDR1 and CDR2 from the germline V gene are SEHNR and FQNEAQ (reference sequence). Trimming took 7 bases from V and 0 from J, leaving 9 bases between them. The CDR3 runs to 14 residues. CDR3 loop: CASTRLTNTGELFF. The CDR3 nucleotides are TGTGCCAGCACCCGCCTAACGAACACCGGGGAGCTGTTTTTT.

This clonotype was seen only a few times. The chain is built from TRBV6-1 and TRBJ1-3; no clear D gene. CDR1 is MNHNS and CDR2 is SASEGT in the germline V gene. This CDR3 is 13 amino acids long. V shed 4 bases and J shed 5 bases, with 9 bases lying between them. DNA of the CDR3: TGTGCCAGCAGTGGACGGCGAAGAAACACCATATATTTT. Its protein is CASSGRRRNTIYF.